This TCR beta chain was retrieved from a study of regulatory T cells in long-lasting Graves disease. About the research overall: Newly diagnosed Graves' patients had taken antithyroid drugs under 3 months. General study points: Sample size was small, which may have lowered accuracy.

Arm-PCR of CDR3 regions and iRepertoire HTBI primers were used to build TCR beta libraries. TCRdb redid the calling of the multiplex PCR reads with MiXCR, one entry per CDR3 protein. The data show a few hundred thousand distinct CDR3 sequences, with 12% seen just once and 15% to 20% held by the top ten. This clonotype was found many times. Its specificity is unknown. The CDR3 extends over 14 amino acids. Germline-derived CDR1 and CDR2 are SGHAT and FQNNGV. V lost 4 bases to trimming and J lost 4 bases; unmatched junction nucleotides: 4. Sample time point: newly diagnosed GD, antithyroid drugs for less than 3 months. Isolated PBMC RNA provided the starting material for the TCR library. The sample was also reused in another study, on T cells in Graves' hyperthyroidism and ophthalmopathy. From that paper: Patients were aged 18 to 65, had disease duration under 2 months, and had newly diagnosed hyperthyroidism. Not enrolled were patients with uncontrolled infection, other autoimmune disease, pregnancy or lactation.

Specimen: peripheral blood mononuclear cells (PBMCs), collected at new diagnosis, from a patient treated with antithyroid drugs. The rearrangement uses TRBV11-2 and TRBJ1-3; 7 positions match TRBD1. The TCR comes from a woman aged 18-29 years with Graves disease. The CDR3 nucleotides read TGTGCCAGCAGCTGGACGGGACAGGGAAACACCATATATTTT. It translates to CASSWTGQGNTIYF. The full variable domain, in which reference TRBV11-2 and TRBJ1-3 provide the parts outside the CDR3, is EAGVAQSPRYKIIEKRQSVAFWCNPISGHATLYWYQQILGQGPKLLIQFQNNGVVDDSQLPKDRFSAERLKGVDSTLKIQPAKLEDSAVYLCASSWTGQGNTIYFGEGSWLTVV.